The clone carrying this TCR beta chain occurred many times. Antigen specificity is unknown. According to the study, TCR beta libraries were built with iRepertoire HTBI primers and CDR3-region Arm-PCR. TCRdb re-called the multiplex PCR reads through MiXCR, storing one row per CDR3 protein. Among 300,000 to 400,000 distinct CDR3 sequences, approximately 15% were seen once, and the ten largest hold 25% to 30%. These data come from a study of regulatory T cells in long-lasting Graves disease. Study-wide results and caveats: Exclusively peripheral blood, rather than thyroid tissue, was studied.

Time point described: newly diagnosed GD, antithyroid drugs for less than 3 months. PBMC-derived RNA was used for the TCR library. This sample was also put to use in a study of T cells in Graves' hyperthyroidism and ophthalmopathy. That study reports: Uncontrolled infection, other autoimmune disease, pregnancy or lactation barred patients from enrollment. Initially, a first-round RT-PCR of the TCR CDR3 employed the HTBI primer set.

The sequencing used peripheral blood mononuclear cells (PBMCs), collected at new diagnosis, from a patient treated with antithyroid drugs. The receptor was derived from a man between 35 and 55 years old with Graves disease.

CDR3 amino acids: CSARDLQGRETQYF. The DNA of the CDR3 is TGCAGTGCTAGAGATCTGCAGGGTCGAGAGACCCAGTACTTC. The rearrangement joins TRBV20-1 to TRBJ2-5, with D possibly being TRBD1 (5 bases). Per germline, CDR1 DFQATT and CDR2 SNEGSKA (reference sequence). There are 14 residues in the CDR3. V lost 0 bases to trimming and J lost 4 bases, with 12 bases between them.